This is a list of T cell receptor beta chains from one sample in a study of T cell responses to AZD1222 COVID-19 vaccine. The protocol was immunoSEQ multiplex PCR, while the TCRdb copy is restricted to in-frame clones and leaves out a portion. The repertoire includes 150,000 or so clones, 80% to 95% of them detected once, and about 2.5% sits in the top ten. The starting material was peripheral blood, obtained on day 0 of AZD1222 vaccination. All receptors come from an adult in good health. Each CDR3 is given with its conserved first and last residue. The D gene is left open where the match is weak. Some rows mark clone size as missing; the rest say once, few, many or name a class of expanded clone.

CDR3	DNA	J	size	V	D
CASSFNGGEDTQYF	TGCGCCAGCAGCTTTAACGGGGGGGAAGATACGCAGTATTTT	TRBJ2-3	NA	TRBV5-1	TRBD2
CASSPLKETQYF	TGTGCCAGCTCACCCCTAAAAGAGACCCAGTACTTC	TRBJ2-5	NA	TRBV18	NA
CASSRRDRETETQYF	TGCGCCAGCAGCCGCCGGGACAGGGAGACAGAGACCCAGTACTTC	TRBJ2-5	NA	TRBV5-1	TRBD1
CSVSGTGGFNTEAFF	TGCAGCGTCTCCGGGACAGGGGGTTTCAACACTGAAGCTTTCTTT	TRBJ1-1	NA	TRBV29-1	TRBD1
CASSPPIVEQFF	TGTGCCAGCAGCCCCCCTATTGTTGAGCAGTTCTTC	TRBJ2-1	NA	TRBV7-9	NA
CASSLDPPGQGYNEQFF	TGCGCCAGCAGCTTGGATCCCCCGGGCCAAGGATACAATGAGCAGTTCTTC	TRBJ2-1	NA	TRBV5-1	NA
CASSARAQQGYTF	TGTGCCAGTAGTGCCCGGGCACAGCAGGGCTACACCTTC	TRBJ1-2	NA	TRBV19	NA
CASSRTGAEQYF	TGTGCCAGCAGCCGAACAGGGGCCGAGCAGTACTTC	TRBJ2-7	NA	TRBV5-5	TRBD1
CASSMTPNKYNEQFF	TGTGCCAGCAGCATGACCCCGAACAAATACAATGAGCAGTTCTTC	TRBJ2-1	NA	TRBV5-4	NA
CASSLAGTWGRSPLHF	TGCGCCAGCAGCTTGGCCGGGACGTGGGGCCGTTCACCCCTCCACTTT	TRBJ1-6	NA	TRBV5-1	NA
CASSVGWGLEDIQYF	TGTGCCAGCAGCGTAGGTTGGGGGTTAGAGGACATTCAGTACTTC	TRBJ2-4	NA	TRBV9	NA
CASSVGGRVGNTEAFF	TGTGCCAGCAGCGTAGGAGGAAGAGTTGGGAACACTGAAGCTTTCTTT	TRBJ1-1	NA	TRBV9	NA
CASSLGGYRTDTQYF	TGTGCCAGCAGCTTAGGGGGCTATCGTACAGATACGCAGTATTTT	TRBJ2-3	NA	TRBV11-2	NA
CASSSNTDSWGTEAFF	TGCGCCAGCAGCTCTAACACCGACAGCTGGGGCACTGAAGCTTTCTTT	TRBJ1-1	NA	TRBV5-1	NA
CASSLEGVKQYF	TGCGCCAGCAGCTTGGAAGGGGTGAAGCAGTACTTC	TRBJ2-7	NA	TRBV5-1	NA
CASSGCDRNSGNTIYF	TGCGCCAGCAGTGGCTGCGACAGAAACTCTGGAAACACCATATATTTT	TRBJ1-3	once	TRBV10-2	NA
CASSEGRGRNQPQHF	TGTGCCAGCAGTGAAGGCAGGGGAAGGAATCAGCCCCAGCATTTT	TRBJ1-5	once	TRBV6-1	NA
CATSDPPGAEAFF	TGTGCCACCAGTGACCCACCCGGAGCTGAAGCTTTCTTT	TRBJ1-1	NA	TRBV24-1	NA
CASSKTRDTTYEQYF	TGCGCCAGCAGCAAGACCCGGGACACCACCTACGAGCAGTACTTC	TRBJ2-7	NA	TRBV10-2	NA
CASGIHRAEAFF	TGTGCCAGCGGAATACACAGGGCTGAAGCTTTCTTT	TRBJ1-1	NA	TRBV3-1/TRBV3-2	NA
CASSPNRGLGEQYF	TGTGCCAGCTCACCAAACAGGGGGCTGGGTGAGCAGTACTTC	TRBJ2-7	NA	TRBV18	TRBD1
CASSYSTRGAEAFF	TGTGCCAGCAGTTACTCGACCAGGGGAGCTGAAGCTTTCTTT	TRBJ1-1	once	TRBV6-2/TRBV6-3	NA
CASSVAGGAEQYF	TGTGCCAGCAGCGTAGCAGGGGGCGCCGAGCAGTACTTC	TRBJ2-7	NA	TRBV9	TRBD1
CASSLGLTNGELFF	TGTGCCAGTAGTCTGGGACTCACCAACGGGGAGCTGTTTTTT	TRBJ2-2	NA	TRBV19	NA
CASSRADGYYGYTF	TGTGCCAGCAGCCGGGCGGACGGATACTATGGCTACACCTTC	TRBJ1-2	NA	TRBV3-1/TRBV3-2	NA
CAISYIPGQGPEKLFF	TGTGCCATCAGTTATATTCCGGGACAGGGGCCTGAAAAACTGTTTTTT	TRBJ1-4	NA	TRBV10-3	TRBD1
CASSQEVRFLGGELFF	TGCGCCAGCAGCCAAGAAGTTAGGTTCCTGGGTGGGGAGCTGTTTTTT	TRBJ2-2	NA	TRBV4-3	NA
CATAEEGAGFADTQYF	TGTGCCACCGCGGAGGAGGGGGCGGGATTCGCAGATACGCAGTATTTT	TRBJ2-3	NA	TRBV27	NA
CASSVMSGKNNEQFF	TGTGCCAGCTCGGTAATGAGCGGGAAGAACAATGAGCAGTTCTTC	TRBJ2-1	NA	TRBV18	TRBD2
CASSQDRILVQGGLVRHNSPLHF	TGTGCCAGCAGCCAAGATCGAATTCTTGTGCAGGGGGGGCTAGTAAGACATAATTCACCCCTCCACTTT	TRBJ1-6	NA	TRBV4-2	TRBD1
CATSRGVGNQPQHF	TGTGCCACCAGCAGAGGGGTGGGCAATCAGCCCCAGCATTTT	TRBJ1-5	NA	TRBV15	NA
CASSLLTPSSYNEQFF	TGTGCCAGCAGCCTATTGACCCCGAGCTCCTACAATGAGCAGTTCTTC	TRBJ2-1	NA	TRBV27	NA
CASSPLAETYEQYF	TGTGCCAGCTCACCCTTAGCGGAAACCTACGAGCAGTACTTC	TRBJ2-7	NA	TRBV18	NA
CASSYRGADNEQFF	TGTGCCAGCAGTTATCGGGGGGCTGACAATGAGCAGTTCTTC	TRBJ2-1	once	TRBV7-3	NA
CASSVAVGREARNEQFF	TGTGCCAGCAGCGTAGCCGTGGGCCGGGAGGCAAGAAATGAGCAGTTCTTC	TRBJ2-1	NA	TRBV9	TRBD2
CASSLAVPSTDTQYF	TGTGCCAGCAGCTTAGCGGTCCCTAGCACAGATACGCAGTATTTT	TRBJ2-3	once	TRBV7-9	NA
CATGDQYNEQFF	TGTGCCACCGGGGACCAATACAATGAGCAGTTCTTC	TRBJ2-1	NA	TRBV24-1	NA
CASSETPGLAGGGSYNEQFF	TGTGCCAGCAGTGAAACTCCGGGACTAGCGGGAGGTGGGTCCTACAATGAGCAGTTCTTC	TRBJ2-1	NA	TRBV9	TRBD2
CASSPTRDLQPQHF	TGTGCCAGCTCACCGACACGGGACTTGCAGCCCCAGCATTTT	TRBJ1-5	NA	TRBV18	NA
CASSPPPGMNTEAFF	TGCGCCAGCAGCCCGCCCCCGGGTATGAACACTGAAGCTTTCTTT	TRBJ1-1	NA	TRBV4-1	NA
CASSLATLGHFFEETQYF	TGTGCCAGCAGCTTAGCTACGCTAGGACATTTTTTCGAGGAGACCCAGTACTTC	TRBJ2-5	NA	TRBV7-9	NA
CASSLGRSGNIQYF	TGTGCCAGCAGCTTGGGGCGTAGCGGGAACATTCAGTACTTC	TRBJ2-4	NA	TRBV13	TRBD2
CASNEYRGSNQPQHF	TGTGCCAGCAACGAATACAGGGGAAGCAATCAGCCCCAGCATTTT	TRBJ1-5	NA	TRBV28	TRBD1
CASSRRGGRLQETQYF	TGTGCCAGCAGCAGAAGAGGAGGCAGGCTACAAGAGACCCAGTACTTC	TRBJ2-5	NA	TRBV7-2	NA
CASKTSGPYNEQFF	TGTGCCAGCAAGACTAGCGGCCCCTACAATGAGCAGTTCTTC	TRBJ2-1	once	TRBV28	TRBD2
CASRASGTHPGELFF	TGTGCCAGCAGAGCCTCCGGGACCCACCCCGGGGAGCTGTTTTTT	TRBJ2-2	NA	TRBV2	NA
CASSYGGRQDQPQHF	TGTGCCAGCAGTTACGGCGGGCGACAGGATCAGCCCCAGCATTTT	TRBJ1-5	NA	TRBV6-5	NA
CASRRGPEAFF	TGTGCCAGCAGGAGGGGCCCTGAAGCTTTCTTT	TRBJ1-1	NA	TRBV7-9	NA
CASSLSTRQGSYGYTF	TGTGCCAGCAGCTTATCGACCCGACAGGGTAGCTATGGCTACACCTTC	TRBJ1-2	NA	TRBV9	TRBD1
CASSPGVRNTIYF	TGTGCCAGCTCACCGGGCGTTAGAAACACCATATATTTT	TRBJ1-3	NA	TRBV18	NA
CASSVTSGGTNEQFF	TGTGCCAGCAGCGTAACTAGCGGGGGGACCAATGAGCAGTTCTTC	TRBJ2-1	NA	TRBV7-7	TRBD2
CASSSLAGKSANTGELFF	TGTGCCAGCAGCTCACTAGCGGGGAAATCCGCGAACACCGGGGAGCTGTTTTTT	TRBJ2-2	NA	TRBV5-6	TRBD2
CASSLSGQGGTEAFF	TGTGCCAGCAGCTTATCGGGACAGGGTGGCACTGAAGCTTTCTTT	TRBJ1-1	NA	TRBV7-2	TRBD1
CASSLTSGGVETQYF	TGTGCCAGCAGCCTGACTAGCGGGGGTGTGGAGACCCAGTACTTC	TRBJ2-5	NA	TRBV5-4	TRBD2
CATSDSGQGYNEQFF	TGTGCCACCAGTGATTCCGGACAGGGTTACAATGAGCAGTTCTTC	TRBJ2-1	NA	TRBV24-1	TRBD1